This passage covers 26 T cell receptor beta chains from one sample sequenced in a study of blood T cell repertoires in COVID-19. Clones were sequenced by immunoSEQ multiplex PCR, and TCRdb holds only the in-frame ones, with some missing. The sample lists around 620,000 clones; just under 90% were seen once. The sequencing input was peripheral blood. The receptors come from a woman aged 18-29 years with acute or convalescent COVID-19.

V and J are TRBV7-2 and TRBJ1-1, with 10 bases fitting TRBD1. V was clipped by 5 bases and J by 1 base; unmatched bases: 10. CDR3 length equals 17 residues. Germline-derived CDR1 and CDR2 are SGHTA and FQGNSA. CDR3 in DNA: TGTGCCAGCAGCCTCCGGGACAGGGGATCAAGGAACACTGAAGCTTTCTTT. Amino acids: CASSLRDRGSRNTEAFF.

V usage is TRBV2 and J usage is TRBJ1-5; 9 bases align to TRBD1. V dropped 8 bases and J dropped 5; count of bases not matched to a gene: 4. This CDR3 region has 13 residues. Germline V gene data show CDR1 as SNHLY and CDR2 as FYNNEI. The CDR3 sequence: CASQGQGYQPQHF. The CDR3 DNA reads as TGTGCCAGCCAGGGACAGGGATATCAGCCCCAGCATTTT.

The genes are TRBV9 and TRBJ2-1, with 9 nucleotides matching TRBD2. Germline V gene sequence: CDR1 SGDLS, CDR2 YYNGEE. This CDR3 has 16 residues. The V segment lost 3 bases and the J segment 6 bases; nucleotides outside the gene matches: 10. CDR3 residues: CASSEEGAGGPNEQFF. CDR3 sequence (DNA): TGTGCCAGCAGCGAAGAAGGTGCGGGGGGGCCCAATGAGCAGTTCTTC.

The chain links TRBV7-9 to TRBJ1-3; D is unresolved. Per germline, CDR1 SEHNR and CDR2 FQNEAQ (reference sequence). Trimming left V 2 bases short and J 2 bases short, with 10 bases between. The CDR3 runs 15 residues. In DNA form, the CDR3 reads TGTGCCAGCAGCTTAACGGGTCGCACTGGAAACACCATATATTTT. As protein: CASSLTGRTGNTIYF.

The chain uses TRBV27 and TRBJ2-2; maybe TRBD2 (6 bases). The ends were cut back, 7 bases at V and 5 bases at J, with 14 bases in the middle. This CDR3 is built from 14 residues. Germline CDR1 and CDR2: MNHEY and SMNVEV (reference sequence). The CDR3 region is CASTPFGGTGELFF. CDR3 bases: TGTGCCAGCACCCCGTTCGGGGGTACCGGGGAGCTGTTTTTT.

V is TRBV11-2 and J is TRBJ1-1; D may be TRBD1 (5 bases). CDR1 SGHAT and CDR2 FQNNGV come from the germline V gene. Trimming took off 1 base at V and 2 bases at J, with 5 bases between the two ends. The CDR3 is made up of 13 amino acids. CDR3 sequence reads: CASSLGTNTEAFF. The CDR3 DNA is TGTGCCAGCAGCTTAGGGACAAACACTGAAGCTTTCTTT.

This chain links TRBV4-3 with TRBJ2-3; D gene unclear. Germline-derived CDR1 and CDR2 are LGHNA and YSLEER. The CDR3 has 15 amino acids. V shed 0 bases and J shed 0 bases, with 7 bases lying between them. DNA of the CDR3: TGCGCCAGCAGCCAAGATCAGGCTAGCACAGATACGCAGTATTTT. It yields the protein CASSQDQASTDTQYF.

The chain couples TRBV9 to TRBJ2-5; 11 nucleotides align to TRBD2. CDR1 is SGDLS, CDR2 YYNGEE, per germline. This CDR3 has 15 residues. Losses at the gene ends were 3 bases for V and 1 base for J; bases not matched to a gene: 2. CDR3: CASSGSGGAQETQYF. The CDR3 nucleotides are TGTGCCAGCAGCGGTAGCGGGGGGGCCCAAGAGACCCAGTACTTC.

A note on this clone: Other DNA variants within this sample encode the same CDR3. This chain links TRBV6-5 with TRBJ1-1, with D perhaps matching TRBD1 (6 bases). Germline V gives CDR1 MNHEY, CDR2 SVGAGI. The length of the CDR3 is 12 residues. V was pared by 0 bases and J by 7 bases, with 6 bases between. The CDR3 DNA sequence: TGTGCCAGCAGTTACTCGGACAGTGAAGCTTTCTTT. Amino acid sequence: CASSYSDSEAFF.

CDR3 in DNA: TGTGCCAGCACAAGACAGGGGGCGACTGAAGCTTTCTTT. Encoded protein: CASTRQGATEAFF. This chain connects TRBV12-3 or TRBV12-4 to TRBJ1-1, with 10 bases lining up with TRBD1. The CDR3 sequence is 13 residues long. V shed 7 bases, J shed 5 bases, and the junction held 4 bases outside the gene matches.

This rearrangement joins TRBV2 to TRBJ1-5, with 9 bases lining up with TRBD1. The CDR3 sequence is 14 residues long. Germline CDR1 SNHLY, CDR2 FYNNEI. The J segment lost 5 bases and the V segment lost 4 bases, leaving 3 bases of the junction unmatched. The CDR3 coding sequence is TGTGCCAGCAGTGTGGACAGGGGTTATCAGCCCCAGCATTTT. Translated: CASSVDRGYQPQHF.

The genes are TRBV29-1 and TRBJ1-2; TRBD1 matches 8 bases. Germline-derived CDR1 and CDR2 are SQVTM and ANQGSEA. The CDR3 totals 13 residues. Germline trimming cut 6 bases from V and 4 bases from J; bases unmatched to any gene: 7. The CDR3 DNA reads TGCAGCGTCGGACAGGGAGGAAGCTATGGCTACACCTTC. Translated: CSVGQGGSYGYTF.

The chain joins TRBV5-1 to TRBJ1-1, with TRBD1 matching 10 bases. Germline V CDR1 and CDR2: SGHRS, YFSETQ. CDR3 length: 14 amino acids. The V segment lost 2 bases and the J segment 7 bases; nucleotides outside the gene matches: 5. The CDR3 region is CASSLGQGEDEAFF. Written as DNA, the CDR3 is TGCGCCAGCAGCTTAGGACAGGGGGAGGATGAAGCTTTCTTT.

CDR3 sequence reads: CASSFQNGYTF. The CDR3 coding sequence is TGTGCCAGCTCATTTCAGAATGGCTACACCTTC. This chain joins TRBV18 and TRBJ1-2; no firm D call. The CDR3 sequence is 11 residues long. V was trimmed by 5 bases and J by 6 bases, leaving 7 bases between them. Germline CDR1 is KGHSH and CDR2 is LQKENI. Full variable domain (missing parts from reference TRBV18 and TRBJ1-2): NAGVMQNPRHLVRRRGQEARLRCSPMKGHSHVYWYRQLPEEGLKFMVYLQKENIIDESGMPKERFSAEFPKEGPSILRIQQVVRGDSAAYFCASSFQNGYTFGSGTRLTVV.

This chain joins TRBV10-3 and TRBJ2-2; no firm D call. CDR3 length: 13 amino acids. Trimming took off 6 bases at V and 5 bases at J, with 10 bases between the two ends. Germline CDR1 reads ENHRY; CDR2 reads SYGVKD. Here the CDR3 DNA reads TGTGCCATCAGCCGAAGTGAGACCGGGGAGCTGTTTTTT. It specifies CAISRSETGELFF.

This chain links TRBV27 with TRBJ1-4; 7 bases are a match to TRBD1. The CDR3 has 15 residues. CDR1 is MNHEY and CDR2 is SMNVEV in the germline V gene (reference sequence). V shed 4 bases, J shed 3 bases, and the junction held 5 bases outside the gene matches. CDR3 amino acids: CASSYRGQANEKLFF. In DNA, the CDR3 is TGTGCCAGCAGTTATAGGGGGCAGGCTAATGAAAAACTGTTTTTT. The entire variable domain, with the rest obtained from reference TRBV27 and TRBJ1-4, is as follows: EAQVTQNPRYLITVTGKKLTVTCSQNMNHEYMSWYRQDPGLGLRQIYYSMNVEVTDKGDVPEGYKVSRKEKRNFPLILESPSPNQTSLYFCASSYRGQANEKLFFGSGTQLSVL.

The J gene is TRBJ1-6, the V gene TRBV27, with D tentatively TRBD1 (6 bases). Trimming shortened V by 3 bases and J by 9 bases, and 18 bases separated the two germline ends. Germline V gene lookup returns CDR1 MNHEY and CDR2 SMNVEV (reference sequence). This CDR3 comprises 16 residues. The CDR3 protein is CASSFTGRLRSSPLHF. CDR3 sequence (DNA): TGTGCCAGCAGTTTTACAGGGCGTCTGCGTAGTTCACCCCTCCACTTT.

The chain is built from TRBV29-1 and TRBJ2-1; the match to TRBD2 covers 9 bases. The V and J ends lost 1 base and 7 bases, in that order; junction bases with no gene match: 8. In germline, CDR1 is SQVTM, CDR2 ANQGSEA. The CDR3 extends over 15 amino acids. For the CDR3, the DNA is TGCAGCGTTGAAGCGGCGGGGGGGCTATGGAATGAGCAGTTCTTC. Its protein is CSVEAAGGLWNEQFF.

The CDR3: CASSNDQGNEKLFF. CDR3 nucleotide sequence: TGTGCCAGCAGCAACGACCAGGGAAATGAAAAACTGTTTTTT. The chain uses TRBV12-1 and TRBJ1-4; no check of the table's D call, TRBD1, against the DNA was made. TRBV12-1 represents a pseudogene. This CDR3 region has 14 residues.

This chain links TRBV7-2 with TRBJ2-6, with 8 positions matching TRBD1. The J segment lost 0 bases and the V segment lost 5 bases, leaving 6 bases of the junction unmatched. Germline CDR1 and CDR2: SGHTA and FQGNSA. CDR3 length equals 17 residues. The CDR3 protein is CASSRDRRPSGANVLTF. CDR3 nucleotide sequence: TGTGCCAGCAGCCGGGACAGGAGACCCTCTGGGGCCAACGTCCTGACTTTC.

The gene calls are TRBV7-8 and TRBJ1-2; no reliable D call. CDR3 length: 13 amino acids. Trimming removed 7 bases from V and 3 bases from J, with 12 bases in between. Per the germline V gene, CDR1 is SGHVS and CDR2 is FQNEAQ. Written as DNA, the CDR3 is TGTGCCAGCACAGAGGGTGTGGACTATGGCTACACCTTC. This sequence encodes CASTEGVDYGYTF. Using reference TRBV7-8 and TRBJ1-2 for the parts outside the CDR3, the full variable domain is GAGVSQSPRYKVAKRGQDVALRCDPISGHVSLFWYQQALGQGPEFLTYFQNEAQLDKSGLPSDRFFAERPEGSVSTLKIQRTQQEDSAVYLCASTEGVDYGYTFGSGTRLTVV.

The chain links TRBV5-1 to TRBJ1-3; TRBD1 aligns across 8 bases. Unmatched junction bases numbered 5, after V lost 0 bases and J lost 3 bases. The CDR3 covers 16 residues. Looked up from germline, CDR1 is SGHRS and CDR2 is YFSETQ. The CDR3 here is CASSLGWTGIGNTIYF. In DNA form, the CDR3 reads TGCGCCAGCAGCTTGGGGTGGACAGGGATTGGAAACACCATATATTTT.

The rearrangement uses TRBV24-1 and TRBJ1-5, with D perhaps matching TRBD1 (6 bases). The CDR3 has 16 amino acids. V lost 4 bases, J lost 3 bases, and 15 bases lay in between. Per germline, CDR1 KGHDR and CDR2 SFDVKD. The CDR3 nucleotides read TGTGCCACCAGTGACCCTGGACAGCCGCTCAATCAGCCCCAGCATTTT. Its translation is CATSDPGQPLNQPQHF.

DNA for the CDR3: TGCAGCGCCCAGGGGGACTACTATGGCTACACCTTC. Translated: CSAQGDYYGYTF. The chain carries TRBV29-1 and TRBJ1-2; 7 nucleotides line up with TRBD1. The CDR3 covers 12 residues. From germline, CDR1 is SQVTM and CDR2 ANQGSEA. The trim removed 7 bases at V and 3 bases at J, leaving 5 bases unmatched.

V is TRBV6-4 and J is TRBJ1-3; the D gene is possibly TRBD1 (5 bases). The length of the CDR3 is 15 residues. Germline V gives CDR1 MRHNA, CDR2 SNTAGT. V lost 1 base to trimming and J lost 5 bases, with 12 bases between them. The CDR3 bases are TGTGCCAGCAGTGACTGGACAATTCCTAGAAACACCATATATTTT. Amino acid sequence: CASSDWTIPRNTIYF.

The chain uses TRBV6-5 and TRBJ1-5; 7 bases line up with TRBD1. CDR3 size: 16 residues. Trimming took 3 bases from V and 4 from J; bases not matched to a gene: 9. The germline V gene has CDR1 MNHEY and CDR2 SVGAGI. CDR3 DNA: TGTGCCAGCAGTTATTCCCGGGACAGTGATAATCAGCCCCAGCATTTT. Translation gives CASSYSRDSDNQPQHF.